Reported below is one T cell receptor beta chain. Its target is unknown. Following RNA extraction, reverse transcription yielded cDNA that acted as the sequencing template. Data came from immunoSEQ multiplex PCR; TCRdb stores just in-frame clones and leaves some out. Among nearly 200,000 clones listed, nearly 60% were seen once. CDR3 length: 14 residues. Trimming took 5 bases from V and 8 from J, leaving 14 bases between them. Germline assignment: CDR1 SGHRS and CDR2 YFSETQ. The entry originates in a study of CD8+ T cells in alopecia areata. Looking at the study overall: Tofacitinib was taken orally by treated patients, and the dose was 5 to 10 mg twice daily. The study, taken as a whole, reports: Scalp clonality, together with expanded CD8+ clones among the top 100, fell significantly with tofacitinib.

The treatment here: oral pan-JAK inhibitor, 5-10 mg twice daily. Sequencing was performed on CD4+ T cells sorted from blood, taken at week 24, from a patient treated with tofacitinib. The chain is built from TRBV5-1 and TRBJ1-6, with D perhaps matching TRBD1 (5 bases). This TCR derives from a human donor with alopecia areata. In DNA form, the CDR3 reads TGCGCCAGCAGTTACGACAGTCGAGATTCACCCCTCCACTTT. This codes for CASSYDSRDSPLHF.